This T cell receptor gamma chain was retrieved from a study of Vδ1+ human thymocytes. Sequences come from RNA converted to cDNA by reverse transcription. Pooled V-gene forward primers with one constant-region reverse primer generated the CDR3 amplicons by multiplex PCR. TCRdb ran CATT on the multiplex PCR reads. In the table there are approximately 20,000 gamma-chain clones, roughly an eighth of which are singletons. This CDR3 is built from 13 residues. J gave up 0 bases and V 6 bases, and 5 bases lay outside the gene matches. Germline-derived CDR1 and CDR2 are EGSTGY and YDSYTSSV. This clone is medium-sized within its sample. As yet, its antigen is unknown. This same CDR3 is encoded by further DNA sequences in the sample. Broader study findings: TRG sequences recurred across donors, whereas TRD sequences stayed essentially private. Approximately 19% of thymic delta-chain sequences were Vdelta2, with few Vdelta3, unlike blood Vdelta1+ controls. Highly polyclonal TRG and TRD repertoires with Gaussian CDR3 length distributions appeared in thymus.

After alphabeta T cell depletion, CD3+ Vdelta1+ Vdelta2- thymocytes were sorted. This sequence originates from a child less than two years old who had congenital heart surgery. The sample consisted of Vdelta1+ gamma-delta thymocytes from the thymus. Described subset: FACS-sorted CD3+ TCRalphabeta- TCRVdelta1+ TCRVdelta2- thymocytes. The genes are TRGV4 and TRGJ1 or TRGJ2. CDR3 DNA: TGTGCCACCTGGAAGCCGAATTATTATAAGAAACTCTTT. This codes for CATWKPNYYKKLF.